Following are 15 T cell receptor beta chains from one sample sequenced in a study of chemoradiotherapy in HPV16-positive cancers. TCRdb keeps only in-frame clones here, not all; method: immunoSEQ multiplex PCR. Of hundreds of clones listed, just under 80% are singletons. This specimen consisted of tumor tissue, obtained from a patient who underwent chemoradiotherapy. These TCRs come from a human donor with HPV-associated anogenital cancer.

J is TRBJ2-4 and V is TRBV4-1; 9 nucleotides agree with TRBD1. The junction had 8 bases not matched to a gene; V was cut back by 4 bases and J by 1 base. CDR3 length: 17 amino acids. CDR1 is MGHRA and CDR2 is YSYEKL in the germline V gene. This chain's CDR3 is CASSLTPGQGAKNIQYF. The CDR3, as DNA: TGCGCCAGCAGCCTAACTCCGGGACAGGGTGCCAAAAACATTCAGTACTTC.

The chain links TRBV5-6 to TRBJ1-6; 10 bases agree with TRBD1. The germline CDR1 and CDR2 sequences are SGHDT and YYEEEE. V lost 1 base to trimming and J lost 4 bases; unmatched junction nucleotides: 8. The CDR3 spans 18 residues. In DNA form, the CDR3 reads TGTGCCAGCAGCTTGTACGGCGGGGACAGGGGTTATAATTCACCCCTCCACTTT. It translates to CASSLYGGDRGYNSPLHF. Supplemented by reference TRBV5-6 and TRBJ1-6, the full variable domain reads DAGVTQSPTHLIKTRGQQVTLRCSPKSGHDTVSWYQQALGQGPQFIFQYYEEEERQRGNFPDRFSGHQFPNYSSELNVNALLLGDSALYLCASSLYGGDRGYNSPLHFGNGTRLTVT.

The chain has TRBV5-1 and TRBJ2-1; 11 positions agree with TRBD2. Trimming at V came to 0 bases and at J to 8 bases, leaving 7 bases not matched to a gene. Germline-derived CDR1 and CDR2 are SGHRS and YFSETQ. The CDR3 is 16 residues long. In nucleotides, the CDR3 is TGCGCCAGCAGCTTGGGTGCGGGACTAGCGGCCCATGAGCAGTTCTTC. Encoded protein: CASSLGAGLAAHEQFF.

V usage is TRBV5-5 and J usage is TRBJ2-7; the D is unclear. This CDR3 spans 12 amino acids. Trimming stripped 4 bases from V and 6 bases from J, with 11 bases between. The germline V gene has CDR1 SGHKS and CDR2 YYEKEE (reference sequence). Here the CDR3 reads CASSNIGGEQYF. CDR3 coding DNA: TGTGCCAGCAGCAACATTGGCGGCGAGCAGTACTTC.

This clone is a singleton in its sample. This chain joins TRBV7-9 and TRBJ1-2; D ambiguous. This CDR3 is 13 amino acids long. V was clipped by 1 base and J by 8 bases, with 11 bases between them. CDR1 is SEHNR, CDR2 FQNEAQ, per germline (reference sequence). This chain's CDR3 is CASSLGPLEGYTF. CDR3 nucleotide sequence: TGTGCCAGCAGCTTAGGGCCTCTGGAAGGCTACACCTTC.

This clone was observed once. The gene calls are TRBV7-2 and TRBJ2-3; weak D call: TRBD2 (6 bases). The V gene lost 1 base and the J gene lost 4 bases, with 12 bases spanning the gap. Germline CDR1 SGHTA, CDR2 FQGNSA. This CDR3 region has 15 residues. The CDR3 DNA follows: TGTGCCAGCAGCTTAGAAGGGAGGAGGGCAGATACGCAGTATTTT. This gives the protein CASSLEGRRADTQYF.

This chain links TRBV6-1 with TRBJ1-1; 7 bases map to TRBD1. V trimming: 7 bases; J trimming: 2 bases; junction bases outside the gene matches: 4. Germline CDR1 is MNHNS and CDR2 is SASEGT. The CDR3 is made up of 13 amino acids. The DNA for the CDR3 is TGTGCCAGCATTCGGACAGGAAACACTGAAGCTTTCTTT. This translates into CASIRTGNTEAFF.

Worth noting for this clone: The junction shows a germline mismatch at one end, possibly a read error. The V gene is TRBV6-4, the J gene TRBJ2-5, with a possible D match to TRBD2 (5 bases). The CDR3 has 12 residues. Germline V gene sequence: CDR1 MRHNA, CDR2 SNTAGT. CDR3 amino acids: CASTGFRETRYF. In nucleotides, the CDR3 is TGTGCCAGCACGGGGTTTAGGGAGACCCGGTACTTC.

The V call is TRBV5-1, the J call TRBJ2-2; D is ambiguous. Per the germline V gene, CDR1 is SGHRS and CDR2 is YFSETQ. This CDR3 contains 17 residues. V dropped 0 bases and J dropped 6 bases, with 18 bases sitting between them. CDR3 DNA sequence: TGCGCCAGCAGCTTGGTATCCTCCAGATCAGGAGCCGGGGAGCTGTTTTTT. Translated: CASSLVSSRSGAGELFF.

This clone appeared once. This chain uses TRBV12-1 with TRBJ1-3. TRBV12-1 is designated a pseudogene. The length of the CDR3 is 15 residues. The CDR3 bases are TGTGCCAGCAGGTTGGAGGTCTGGGGTGGAAACACCATATATTTT. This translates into CASRLEVWGGNTIYF.

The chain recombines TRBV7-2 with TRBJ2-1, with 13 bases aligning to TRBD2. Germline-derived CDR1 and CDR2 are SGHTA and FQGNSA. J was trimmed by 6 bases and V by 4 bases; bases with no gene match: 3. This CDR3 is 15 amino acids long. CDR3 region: CASSSGLAGVNEQFF. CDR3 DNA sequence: TGTGCCAGCAGCTCCGGACTAGCGGGGGTCAATGAGCAGTTCTTC. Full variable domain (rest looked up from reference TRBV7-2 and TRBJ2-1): GAGVSQSPSNKVTEKGKDVELRCDPISGHTALYWYRQSLGQGLEFLIYFQGNSAPDKSGLPSDRFSAERTGGSVSTLTIQRTQQEDSAVYLCASSSGLAGVNEQFFGPGTRLTVL.

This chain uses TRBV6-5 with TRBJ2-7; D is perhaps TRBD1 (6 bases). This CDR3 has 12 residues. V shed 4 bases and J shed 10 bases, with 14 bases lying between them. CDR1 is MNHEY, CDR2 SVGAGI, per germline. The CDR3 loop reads CASSSQDSHQYF. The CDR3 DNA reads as TGTGCCAGCAGTTCCCAGGACAGTCACCAGTACTTC.

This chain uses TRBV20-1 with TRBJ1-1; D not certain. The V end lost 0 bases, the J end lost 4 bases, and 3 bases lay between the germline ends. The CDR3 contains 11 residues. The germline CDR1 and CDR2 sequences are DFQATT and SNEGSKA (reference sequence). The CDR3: CSARETTEAFF. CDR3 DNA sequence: TGCAGTGCTAGAGAGACCACTGAAGCTTTCTTT.

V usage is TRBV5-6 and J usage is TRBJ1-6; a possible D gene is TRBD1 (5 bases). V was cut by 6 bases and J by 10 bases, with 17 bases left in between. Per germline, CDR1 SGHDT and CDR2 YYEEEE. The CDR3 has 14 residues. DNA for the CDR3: TGTGCCAGCACCCCGATGGGGGTTACCTCACCCCTCCACTTT. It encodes CASTPMGVTSPLHF.

The CDR3 bases are TGTGCCAGCAGCTTAAATGCCCAGGGGGACGAGCAGTACTTC. It yields the protein CASSLNAQGDEQYF. The chain recombines TRBV11-2 with TRBJ2-7, with 7 bases identical to TRBD1. The CDR3 consists of 14 residues. The germline CDR1 and CDR2 sequences are SGHAT and FQNNGV. V lost 2 bases to trimming and J lost 5 bases; unmatched junction nucleotides: 6.